This entry lists 16 T cell receptor beta chains sequenced from one sample in a study of breast tumors, draining lymph nodes, adjacent tissues. Breast cancer patients provided tissue from their axillary draining lymph nodes. TCRdb called the multiplex PCR reads again in MiXCR, with one record for every CDR3 protein. The repertoire includes 150,000 to 200,000 distinct CDR3 sequences, around a third of them detected once, and 3.5% to 4.5% sits in the top ten. The sample consisted of axillary lymph node tissue. These receptors all come from a female donor with breast cancer. Some clones in this sample may be carry-over from other donors' samples.

A note on this clonotype: A clone one base away is much larger, so this may be a read error. The CDR3 does not end in the conserved phenylalanine or tryptophan, so this is likely a read error. The CDR3 coding sequence is TGTGCCAGTAGTATGGGACAGGGGGCGCTTATAGATACGCAGTATTCT. It encodes CASSMGQGALIDTQYS. This chain connects TRBV19 to TRBJ2-3, with TRBD1 matching 12 bases. The germline V gene encodes CDR1 LNHDA and CDR2 SQIVND (reference sequence). This CDR3 is 16 amino acids long. V was clipped by 3 bases and J by 5 bases; unmatched bases: 6.

The chain carries TRBV10-1 and TRBJ1-6; 8 nucleotides line up with TRBD1. This CDR3 spans 12 amino acids. From germline, CDR1 is WNHNN and CDR2 SYGVQD (reference sequence). Trimming removed 6 bases from V and 9 bases from J; junction bases left unmatched: 1. Here the CDR3 reads CASRDRGSPLHF. In DNA, the CDR3 is TGCGCCAGCAGAGACAGGGGTTCACCCCTCCACTTT.

This clonotype was seen repeatedly, ten times or more. CDR3 nucleotides: TGTGCCAGCAGTTACTCCGGGACTAGCGGGCTCCCCTACGAGCAGTACTTC. Its protein is CASSYSGTSGLPYEQYF. The chain couples TRBV6-5 to TRBJ2-7, with 12 bases that match TRBD2. The J segment lost 2 bases and the V segment lost 0 bases, leaving 5 bases of the junction unmatched. The germline CDR1 and CDR2 sequences are MNHEY and SVGAGI. This CDR3 contains 17 residues.

This clonotype was observed a handful of times. The chain has TRBV6-9 and TRBJ2-7; TRBD1 aligns across 9 bases. The CDR3 spans 15 residues. Germline values: CDR1 MNHGY, CDR2 SVAAGI. V shed 3 bases and J 7 bases; nucleotides not matched to a gene: 10. The CDR3 protein is CASSYGGQGYPEQYF. The DNA for the CDR3 is TGTGCCAGCAGTTACGGCGGACAGGGGTACCCGGAGCAGTACTTC.

The V and J genes are TRBV7-9 and TRBJ1-2; the match to TRBD1 covers 10 bases. CDR3 length equals 14 residues. V was pared by 5 bases and J by 6 bases, with 6 bases of the junction left unmatched. CDR1 is SEHNR, CDR2 FQNEAQ, per germline (reference sequence). The CDR3: CASSAPGTGDGYTF. The DNA of the CDR3 is TGTGCCAGCAGCGCACCCGGGACAGGGGATGGCTACACCTTC.

As DNA, the CDR3 is TGTGCCAGTAGTATAGCCGGGACAGGGCTTCACGAGCAGTACTTC. Translating gives CASSIAGTGLHEQYF. The rearrangement joins TRBV19 to TRBJ2-7; 9 nucleotides match TRBD1. The V and J ends lost 1 base and 5 bases, in that order; junction bases with no gene match: 6. The germline V gene encodes CDR1 LNHDA and CDR2 SQIVND (reference sequence). The CDR3 is 15 amino acids.

Ten or more counts support this clonotype. At one end the junction does not follow the germline gene, possibly because of a read error. The gene calls are TRBV5-6 and TRBJ1-4, with D hard to call. Germline-derived CDR1 and CDR2 are SGHDT and YYEEEE. The CDR3 spans 14 residues. CDR3 sequence (DNA): TGTGCCAGCACCCGCGGAGGTGAGGATGGGCAAAACGTTTTT. This encodes CASTRGGEDGQNVF.

This clonotype was observed at least ten times. This sequence joins TRBV7-8 and TRBJ2-5; 7 bases line up with TRBD2. Germline values: CDR1 SGHVS, CDR2 FQNEAQ. The CDR3 totals 18 residues. The trim removed 1 base at V and 7 bases at J, leaving 18 bases unmatched. The CDR3 nucleotides read TGTGCCAGCAGCTTAGTTCTTGTGGCTAGCGGTTCGAGGTTGACCCAGTACTTC. Amino acids: CASSLVLVASGSRLTQYF.

This clonotype was observed many times. J is TRBJ2-7 and V is TRBV20-1; 11 bases agree with TRBD2. Germline assignment: CDR1 DFQATT and CDR2 SNEGSKA (reference sequence). Trimming cost V 3 bases and J 5 bases; bases outside gene matches: 12. This CDR3 comprises 16 residues. This chain's CDR3 is CSASRSSGRNFNEQYF. The CDR3 DNA reads TGCAGTGCTAGTCGGTCTAGCGGGAGGAATTTCAACGAGCAGTACTTC.

This clonotype was counted at least ten times. J is TRBJ1-2 and V is TRBV4-3; D remains unclear. Trimming removed 0 bases from V and 2 bases from J, with 7 bases in between. The CDR3 runs to 14 residues. In germline, CDR1 is LGHNA, CDR2 YSLEER. The CDR3 sequence: CASSQDSANYGYTF. The CDR3 nucleotides are TGCGCCAGCAGCCAAGACAGCGCCAACTATGGCTACACCTTC.

This clonotype came up a few times. The rearrangement links TRBV5-5 to TRBJ2-1, with 9 nucleotides matching TRBD2. The CDR3 runs to 15 residues. From germline, CDR1 is SGHKS and CDR2 YYEKEE (reference sequence). V trimming: 6 bases; J trimming: 10 bases; junction bases outside the gene matches: 14. The CDR3 loop reads CASTSPAGGPGEQFF. The CDR3 DNA reads TGTGCCAGCACCTCGCCGGCGGGAGGGCCGGGCGAGCAGTTCTTC.

This clonotype was detected many times. The V call is TRBV29-1, the J call TRBJ2-3; TRBD2 is a possible D gene (6 bases). This CDR3 has 13 amino acids. Trimming removed 2 bases from V and 4 bases from J, with 10 bases in between. Germline CDR1 reads SQVTM; CDR2 reads ANQGSEA. CDR3 nucleotides: TGCAGCGTTGAACCCAGGGAGGCAGATACGCAGTATTTT. As protein: CSVEPREADTQYF.

The chain links TRBV20-1 to TRBJ1-3, with TRBD1 matching 8 bases. Germline V lookup: CDR1 DFQATT, CDR2 SNEGSKA (reference sequence). CDR3 length: 13 amino acids. The V and J ends lost 6 bases and 8 bases, in that order; junction bases with no gene match: 9. CDR3 sequence reads: CSAKDRAPDTIYF. In nucleotides, the CDR3 is TGCAGTGCAAAGGACAGGGCCCCGGACACCATATATTTT.

The chain is built from TRBV15 and TRBJ1-3; D may be TRBD1 (5 bases). This CDR3 contains 19 residues. The germline CDR1 and CDR2 sequences are LNHNV and YYDKDF (reference sequence). The V gene lost 3 bases and the J gene lost 2 bases, with 23 bases spanning the gap. CDR3 nucleotide sequence: TGTGCCACCAGCAGTGAATTTACTTTAAATACAGGTCCTGGAAACACCATATATTTT. It yields the protein CATSSEFTLNTGPGNTIYF.

As regards this clonotype: A much bigger clone sits one base away, suggesting this may be a read error. The V gene is TRBV5-4, the J gene TRBJ2-7; 8 bases are shared with TRBD1. The CDR3 loop spans 14 amino acids. CDR1 SGHNT and CDR2 YYREEE come from the germline V gene (reference sequence). The ends lost 4 bases at V and 6 bases at J; junction bases unmatched: 9. CDR3 loop: CASSVDRAGSEQYF. CDR3 bases: TGTGCCAGCAGCGTGGACAGGGCCGGATCCGAGCAGTACTTC. The variable domain in full, completed from reference TRBV5-4 and TRBJ2-7, reads ETGVTQSPTHLIKTRGQQVTLRCSSQSGHNTVSWYQQALGQGPQFIFQYYREEENGRGNFPPRFSGLQFPNYSSELNVNALELDDSALYLCASSVDRAGSEQYFGPGTRLTVT.

In regard to this clonotype: Just one base apart from a much larger clone, this may be a read error. The V gene is TRBV7-9, the J gene TRBJ2-7; TRBD1 matches at 7 bases. The CDR3 totals 19 residues. CDR1 and CDR2 from the germline V gene are SEHNR and FQNEAQ (reference sequence). V lost 5 bases to trimming and J lost 3 bases; unmatched junction nucleotides: 22. CDR3 sequence: CASSGFPRPPGQTHYEQYF. CDR3 nucleotide sequence: TGTGCCAGCAGCGGATTCCCCCGGCCACCGGGACAGACTCACTACGAGCAGTACTTC.